Following are 25 T cell receptor beta chains from one sample sequenced in a study of response to subunit inactivated influenza vaccine. MiXCR, run by TCRdb on the RT-PCR reads, gives a single entry per CDR3 protein. Here the sample spans hundreds of thousands of distinct CDR3 sequences, approximately 16% being singletons. Sequencing was performed on CD4+ T cells sorted from PBMCs, taken less than 30 months after vaccination. The source is a man aged 50-75 years who received an inactivated influenza vaccine.

This chain joins TRBV11-2 and TRBJ2-3, with 16 nucleotides matching TRBD2. From germline, CDR1 is SGHAT and CDR2 FQNNGV. The CDR3 extends over 18 amino acids. Trimming at V came to 5 bases and at J to 7 bases, leaving 12 bases not matched to a gene. CDR3 sequence (DNA): TGTGCCAGCAGCCCGCACACCGGGACTAGCGGGGGGGGTTATACGCAGTATTTT. Amino acids: CASSPHTGTSGGGYTQYF. Supplemented by reference TRBV11-2 and TRBJ2-3, the full variable domain reads EAGVAQSPRYKIIEKRQSVAFWCNPISGHATLYWYQQILGQGPKLLIQFQNNGVVDDSQLPKDRFSAERLKGVDSTLKIQPAKLEDSAVYLCASSPHTGTSGGGYTQYFGPGTRLTVL.

This clonotype was counted at least ten times. The J gene is TRBJ2-5, the V gene TRBV7-9, with 9 nucleotides matching TRBD2. The CDR3 sequence is 15 residues long. Germline V gene lookup returns CDR1 SEHNR and CDR2 FQNEAQ (reference sequence). V was clipped by 6 bases and J by 3 bases; unmatched bases: 8. Written as DNA, the CDR3 is TGTGCCAGCAGGAGTATAGCGGGAGTCAAAGAGACCCAGTACTTC. It is translated as CASRSIAGVKETQYF.

This clonotype was detected many times. A read error may produce the germline difference seen at one junction end. The chain carries TRBV4-3 and TRBJ2-7, with 8 bases aligning to TRBD1. Germline CDR1 reads LGHNA; CDR2 reads YSLEER. This CDR3 has 14 amino acids. CDR3: CASSQGQGTYEQYF. As DNA, the CDR3 is TGTGCCAGCAGCCAAGGACAGGGAACCTACGAGCAGTACTTC.

This clonotype was detected many times. The chain links TRBV25-1 to TRBJ2-5; D gene ambiguous. Deletions cut 5 bases from V and 2 bases from J, with 6 bases between. The length of the CDR3 is 12 residues. Looked up from germline, CDR1 is MGHDK and CDR2 is SYGVNS. The chain's CDR3 is CASSREQETQYF. For the CDR3, the DNA is TGTGCCAGCAGTAGAGAACAAGAGACCCAGTACTTC.

This clonotype was counted between two and nine times. The chain recombines TRBV7-2 with TRBJ2-7, with D maybe TRBD2 (5 bases). Per germline, CDR1 SGHTA and CDR2 FQGNSA. CDR3 length: 13 residues. The V end lost 5 bases, the J end lost 3 bases, and 11 bases lay between the germline ends. CDR3 amino acids: CASSRGLIYEQYF. CDR3 DNA sequence: TGTGCCAGCAGCCGCGGACTGATCTACGAGCAGTACTTC.

Points on this clonotype: A junction end diverges from the germline sequence, so it may reflect a read error. The J gene is TRBJ2-1, the V gene TRBV5-1; 7 nucleotides align to TRBD1. The germline gives CDR1 SGHRS, CDR2 YFSETQ. The CDR3 contains 16 residues. The CDR3 sequence is CASSPTGALSYNEQFF. CDR3 nucleotides: TGCGCCAGCAGCCCCACAGGGGCCCTCTCCTACAATGAGCAGTTTTTC.

This clonotype was detected a few times. The genes are TRBV6-1 and TRBJ1-1; 11 bases fit TRBD1. This CDR3 contains 14 residues. Trimming at V came to 5 bases and at J to 8 bases, leaving 7 bases not matched to a gene. The germline V gene encodes CDR1 MNHNS and CDR2 SASEGT. The CDR3 protein is CASSQLGTGGEAFF. For the CDR3, the DNA is TGTGCCAGCAGTCAGCTTGGGACAGGGGGGGAAGCTTTCTTT.

This clonotype was counted at least ten times. The chain employs TRBV7-2 and TRBJ2-7, with TRBD1 as a possible D gene (6 bases). The germline V gene encodes CDR1 SGHTA and CDR2 FQGNSA. V lost 1 base, J lost 6 bases, and 22 bases lay in between. This CDR3 is built from 17 residues. The CDR3 DNA is TGTGCCAGCAGCTTAGTAGTTACAGGGAGTAGTAAGGGCGAGCAGTACTTC. Protein: CASSLVVTGSSKGEQYF.

J is TRBJ2-3 and V is TRBV7-6, with D perhaps TRBD1 (5 bases). CDR3 size: 14 residues. Trimming shortened V by 4 bases and J by 4 bases, and 12 bases separated the two germline ends. The germline gives CDR1 SGHVS, CDR2 FNYEAQ. This CDR3 reads CASSWAGSADTQYF. As DNA, the CDR3 is TGTGCCAGCAGCTGGGCAGGGTCCGCAGATACGCAGTATTTT.

This clonotype was counted only a few times. The rearrangement links TRBV6-2 or TRBV6-3 to TRBJ2-7; 8 bases match TRBD1. Per germline, CDR1 MNHEY and CDR2 SVGEGT. The CDR3 has 14 amino acids. V shed 6 bases, J shed 3 bases, and the junction held 7 bases outside the gene matches. The CDR3, as DNA: TGTGCCAGCAGAAAACAGGACAGGGACTACGAGCAGTACTTC. Residues: CASRKQDRDYEQYF.

The chain is built from TRBV9 and TRBJ2-7; 14 bases line up with TRBD2. Trimming at V came to 4 bases and at J to 1 base, leaving 4 bases not matched to a gene. Per the germline V gene, CDR1 is SGDLS and CDR2 is YYNGEE. The CDR3 is 16 residues long. For the CDR3, the DNA is TGTGCCAGCAGCAAGACTAGCGGGAGGGCGTCCTACGAGCAGTACTTC. It is translated as CASSKTSGRASYEQYF.

The gene calls are TRBV29-1 and TRBJ2-7, with 14 bases fitting TRBD2. The J segment lost 4 bases and the V segment lost 7 bases, leaving 12 bases of the junction unmatched. The CDR3 contains 16 residues. Germline CDR1 reads SQVTM; CDR2 reads ANQGSEA. CDR3 amino acids: CSGITGTSGSLYEQYF. As DNA, the CDR3 is TGCAGCGGTATCACCGGGACTAGCGGGAGCTTGTACGAGCAGTACTTC.

V is TRBV5-1 and J is TRBJ2-1, with a tentative D call TRBD2 (5 bases). V dropped 2 bases and J dropped 4 bases, with 13 bases sitting between them. Germline V gives CDR1 SGHRS, CDR2 YFSETQ. This CDR3 has 15 amino acids. CDR3 coding DNA: TGCGCCAGCAGCTTCGAGGGCCTGCAATACAATGAGCAGTTCTTC. It translates to CASSFEGLQYNEQFF.

The sample holds a few counts of this clonotype. V usage is TRBV20-1 and J usage is TRBJ2-5; weak D call: TRBD1 (5 bases). Germline V gives CDR1 DFQATT, CDR2 SNEGSKA (reference sequence). With 6 bases removed from V and 5 bases from J, the gap between germline ends came to 10 bases. The CDR3 totals 11 residues. The DNA of the CDR3 is TGCAGTGCCCTAGGGGCGGAGACCCAGTACTTC. Protein product: CSALGAETQYF.

The rearrangement links TRBV5-1 to TRBJ2-7, with 7 bases matching TRBD1. The ends lost 7 bases at V and 2 bases at J; junction bases unmatched: 12. Germline CDR1 and CDR2: SGHRS and YFSETQ. This CDR3 comprises 15 residues. The CDR3 region is CASGKTTGRTYEQYF. Written as DNA, the CDR3 is TGCGCCAGCGGCAAAACGACAGGGCGTACCTACGAGCAGTACTTC.

The rearrangement uses TRBV20-1 and TRBJ1-4; 8 nucleotides line up with TRBD1. Per the germline V gene, CDR1 is DFQATT and CDR2 is SNEGSKA (reference sequence). Losses at the gene ends were 1 base for V and 1 base for J; bases not matched to a gene: 5. This CDR3 has 16 amino acids. The chain's CDR3 is CSARVRGPETNEKLFF. DNA of the CDR3: TGCAGTGCTAGAGTCAGGGGGCCCGAAACTAATGAAAAACTGTTTTTT.

This clonotype turned up a few times. The chain uses TRBV12-3 or TRBV12-4 and TRBJ1-1; D call uncertain. This CDR3 contains 13 residues. V shed 6 bases and J shed 3 bases, with 11 bases lying between them. The CDR3 DNA reads as TGTGCCAGCAGGTTCGGGATTTACACTGAAGCTTTCTTT. It codes for CASRFGIYTEAFF.

V gene TRBV5-1 combines with J gene TRBJ2-5, with 10 bases identical to TRBD2. The CDR3 runs to 16 residues. Germline CDR1 and CDR2: SGHRS and YFSETQ. J was trimmed by 3 bases and V by 0 bases; bases with no gene match: 5. CDR3: CASSLGQRGGKETQYF. DNA of the CDR3: TGCGCCAGCAGCTTGGGCCAGCGGGGGGGAAAAGAGACCCAGTACTTC.

The rearrangement uses TRBV5-1 and TRBJ1-4; D gene uncertain. V was trimmed by 5 bases and J by 5 bases, leaving 7 bases between them. This CDR3 spans 12 amino acids. Germline CDR1 and CDR2: SGHRS and YFSETQ. CDR3 bases: TGCGCCAGCAGATACGGGAATGAAAAACTGTTTTTT. Translating it yields CASRYGNEKLFF.

This clonotype has at least ten counts. V is TRBV2 and J is TRBJ2-3, with 11 positions matching TRBD1. CDR3 length: 14 amino acids. After removal of 8 bases from V and 4 bases from J, the junction contained 5 bases not matched to a gene. Germline V gene data show CDR1 as SNHLY and CDR2 as FYNNEI. CDR3 DNA: TGTGCCAGCCGACCGGGACAGGGGGCAGATACGCAGTATTTT. Translation: CASRPGQGADTQYF.

CDR3 amino acids: CAWGSGGLAGPHLDYEQYF. CDR3 bases: TGTGCCTGGGGTTCTGGGGGACTAGCGGGCCCACACTTAGACTACGAGCAGTACTTC. V and J are TRBV30 and TRBJ2-7; TRBD2 matches at 12 bases. J gave up 3 bases and V 5 bases, and 20 bases lay outside the gene matches. CDR1 is GTSNPN and CDR2 is SVGIG in the germline V gene (reference sequence). This CDR3 region has 19 residues.

In this sample, this clonotype turned up a few times. V and J are TRBV11-2 and TRBJ2-3; 9 bases match TRBD2. With V trimmed by 4 bases and J by 5 bases, 7 bases remained unmatched. This CDR3 contains 15 residues. From germline, CDR1 is SGHAT and CDR2 FQNNGV. The CDR3 region is CASSSVAGAQDTQYF. The CDR3 coding sequence is TGTGCCAGCAGCTCCGTAGCGGGAGCCCAAGATACGCAGTATTTT.

This clonotype was seen only once. The chain couples TRBV12-3 or TRBV12-4 to TRBJ2-7, with a possible D match to TRBD2 (5 bases). V was pared by 7 bases and J by 7 bases, with 17 bases between. The CDR3 contains 13 residues. In DNA form, the CDR3 reads TGTGCCAGCACCCTTGACTACCTTGGGGAGCAGTACTTC. It specifies CASTLDYLGEQYF.

V and J are TRBV9 and TRBJ2-5; no definite D call. V was shortened by 0 bases and J by 5 bases, with 11 bases between the two germline ends. Germline V gene lookup returns CDR1 SGDLS and CDR2 YYNGEE. The CDR3 is made up of 14 amino acids. The CDR3 coding sequence is TGTGCCAGCAGCGTAGGCGGTTTCGGGGAGACCCAGTACTTC. It is translated as CASSVGGFGETQYF.

In its sample, this clonotype was seen a few times. The chain has TRBV12-3 or TRBV12-4 and TRBJ2-1; TRBD2 matches 11 bases. Trimming cost V 6 bases and J 4 bases; bases outside gene matches: 5. The CDR3 has 15 amino acids. CDR3: CASRSGTSGYNEQFF. The CDR3 nucleotides are TGTGCCAGCAGATCCGGGACTAGCGGTTACAATGAGCAGTTCTTC.